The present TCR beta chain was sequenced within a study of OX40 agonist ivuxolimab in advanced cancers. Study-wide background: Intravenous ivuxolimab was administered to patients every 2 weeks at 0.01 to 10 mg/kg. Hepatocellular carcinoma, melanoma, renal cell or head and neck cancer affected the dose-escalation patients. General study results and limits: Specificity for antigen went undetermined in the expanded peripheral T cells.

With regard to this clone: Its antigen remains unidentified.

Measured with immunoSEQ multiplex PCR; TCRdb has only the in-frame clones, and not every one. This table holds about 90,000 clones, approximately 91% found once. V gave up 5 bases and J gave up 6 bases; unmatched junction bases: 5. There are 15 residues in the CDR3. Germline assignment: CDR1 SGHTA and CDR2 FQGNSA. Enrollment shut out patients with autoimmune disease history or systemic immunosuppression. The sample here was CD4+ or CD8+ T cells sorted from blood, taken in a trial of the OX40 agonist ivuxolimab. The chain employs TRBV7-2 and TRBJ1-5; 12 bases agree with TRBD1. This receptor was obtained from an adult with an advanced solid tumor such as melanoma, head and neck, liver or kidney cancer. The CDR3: CASSNRDRGLQPQHF. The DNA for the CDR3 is TGTGCCAGCAGCAACCGGGACAGGGGGCTTCAGCCCCAGCATTTT.